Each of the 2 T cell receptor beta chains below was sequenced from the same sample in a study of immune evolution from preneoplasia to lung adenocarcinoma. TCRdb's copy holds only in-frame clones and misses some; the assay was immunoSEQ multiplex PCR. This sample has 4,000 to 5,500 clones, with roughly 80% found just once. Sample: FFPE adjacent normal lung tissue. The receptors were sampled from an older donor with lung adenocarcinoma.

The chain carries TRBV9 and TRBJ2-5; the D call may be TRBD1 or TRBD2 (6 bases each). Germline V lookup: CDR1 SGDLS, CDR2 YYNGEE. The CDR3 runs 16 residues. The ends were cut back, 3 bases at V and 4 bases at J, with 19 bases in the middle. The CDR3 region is CASSAGRTAWGETQYF. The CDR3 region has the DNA TGTGCCAGCAGCGCAGGGAGGACAGCGTGGGGAGAGACCCAGTACTTC.

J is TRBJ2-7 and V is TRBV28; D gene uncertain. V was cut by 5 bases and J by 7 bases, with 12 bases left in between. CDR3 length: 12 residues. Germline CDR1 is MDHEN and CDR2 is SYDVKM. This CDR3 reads CASSPTVGEQYF. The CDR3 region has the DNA TGTGCCAGCAGTCCGACGGTGGGGGAGCAGTACTTC.